The T cell receptor beta chain under discussion was sequenced for a study of blood T cell repertoires in COVID-19. The overall study: The study drew acute and convalescent COVID-19 samples from the United States, Italy and Spain. PBMCs, B-cell-depleted T cells, or T cells provided the cDNA or gDNA that made up the material.

V was clipped by 10 bases and J by 4 bases, with 16 bases between them. Per the germline V gene, CDR1 is MDHEN and CDR2 is SYDVKM. The CDR3 is 14 amino acids. The authors' processing: Estimation of nucleated cell counts relied on the amplification of reference gene primers. The data were produced by immunoSEQ multiplex PCR, yet TCRdb's version contains in-frame clones alone and is incomplete. That table furnishes V, J and clone size, whereas the DNA furnished D and trimming. The sample lists about 210,000 clones, approximately 80% occurring once. Enrolment of Seattle patients took place during active infection, and they were followed longitudinally.

The TCR originated in an elderly woman with COVID-19, enrolled during active disease. The chain employs TRBV28 and TRBJ2-2; possible D gene TRBD2, 7 bases. Input material: peripheral blood. The chain's CDR3 is CATFPGGRTGELFF. The CDR3, as DNA: TGTGCCACCTTCCCCGGGGGGCGCACCGGGGAGCTGTTTTTT.